This TCR beta chain was found in a study of blood T cell repertoires in COVID-19. Study at large: In each case, the material was cDNA or gDNA derived from T cells, B-cell-depleted T cells, or PBMCs.

Patients of the Seattle cohort, enrolled during active infection, were followed longitudinally. How the authors handled the data: From reference gene primer amplification, estimates of nucleated cell counts were derived. Generated by immunoSEQ multiplex PCR, the TCRdb table keeps only in-frame clones and is missing some. For V, J and clone size, that table is used; D and trimming come from the DNA. The sample comprises around 190,000 clones, roughly 80% of which are singletons, and over 6% rests with the top ten. V was trimmed by 2 bases and J by 2 bases, leaving 16 bases between them. The CDR3 extends over 18 amino acids. Germline CDR1 and CDR2: SNHLY and FYNNEI.

This chain links TRBV2 with TRBJ2-6, with D maybe TRBD2 (6 bases). The TCR was taken from a woman between 65 and 79 years old with COVID-19, enrolled during active disease. Sequenced input: peripheral blood. The CDR3 sequence: CASSESRSGGAGANVLTF. The DNA for the CDR3 is TGTGCCAGCAGTGAATCCCGATCAGGAGGGGCTGGGGCCAACGTCCTGACTTTC.